The rows below give T cell receptor beta chains drawn from one sample of a study of blood T cells in healthy people across ages. One entry per CDR3 protein results from TCRdb running MiXCR on the 5' RACE reads. The sample shows 1.5 million to 2 million distinct CDR3 sequences, more than 35% of them seen only once. The sample consisted of blood. The receptors come from a human donor in good health. Both conserved end residues are part of each CDR3. Each record gives: D gene, J gene, clone size, V gene, CDR3 DNA, CDR3 protein. D genes are given only for firm matches. Not every row has a clone size; where given, it reads once, few, many or a size class.

D: -; J: TRBJ2-1; size: -; V: TRBV6-5; DNA: TGTGCCAGCACCGGTACTAGCCCCATCTACAATGAGCAGTTCTTC; CDR3: CASTGTSPIYNEQFF
D: -; J: TRBJ2-3; size: -; V: TRBV9; DNA: TGTGCCCGCAACCAGGAGAGGGGGGGCCTCACAGATACGCAGTATTTT; CDR3: CARNQERGGLTDTQYF
D: TRBD2; J: TRBJ2-5; size: few; V: TRBV4-3; DNA: TGCGCCAGCAGCCAAGTATCTAGCGGGGGGGCCGGTGAAGAGACCCAGTACTTC; CDR3: CASSQVSSGGAGEETQYF
D: -; J: TRBJ2-1; size: -; V: TRBV6-6; DNA: TGTGCCAGCAGAGACTTCAGGGGGAGGAATGAGCAGTTCTTC; CDR3: CASRDFRGRNEQFF
D: -; J: TRBJ2-3; size: -; V: TRBV5-1; DNA: TGCGCCAGCAGCTTGCGAATACGCACAGATACGCAGTATTTT; CDR3: CASSLRIRTDTQYF
D: -; J: TRBJ2-3; size: few; V: TRBV9; DNA: TGTGCCAGCAGCGTAGGTGTTACCACAGATACGCAGTATTTT; CDR3: CASSVGVTTDTQYF
D: TRBD1; J: TRBJ1-2; size: -; V: TRBV4-2; DNA: TGTGCCAGCAGCCAAAATAACAGGGGGTTGCGGATGGGCTACACCTTC; CDR3: CASSQNNRGLRMGYTF
D: -; J: TRBJ2-7; size: -; V: TRBV4-3; DNA: TGCGCCGGCAGCCAAGATTGGGGGCAGTTCTACGAGCAGTACTTC; CDR3: CAGSQDWGQFYEQYF
D: -; J: TRBJ2-7; size: -; V: TRBV12-3/TRBV12-4; DNA: TGTGCCAGCAGTTTTCAGGCCGAGCAGTACTTC; CDR3: CASSFQAEQYF
D: -; J: TRBJ1-1; size: once; V: TRBV4-1; DNA: TGCGCCAGCAGCCAAGATGACGATAGACTTGAAGCTTTCTTT; CDR3: CASSQDDDRLEAFF
D: -; J: TRBJ1-2; size: -; V: TRBV6-5; DNA: TGTGCCAGCAGATTAGGTAGTGGCTACACCTTC; CDR3: CASRLGSGYTF
D: TRBD2; J: TRBJ2-7; size: -; V: TRBV6-1; DNA: TGTGCCAGCAGCCCTACACCGGGACTAGCGGGGGCGGGATCCTACGAGCAGTACTTC; CDR3: CASSPTPGLAGAGSYEQYF
D: -; J: TRBJ2-7; size: few; V: TRBV7-9; DNA: TGTGCCAGCAGCTTAGTTGGGGCAGGGGTATACGAGCAGTACTTC; CDR3: CASSLVGAGVYEQYF
D: -; J: TRBJ2-3; size: -; V: TRBV9; DNA: TGTGCCAGCAACTCCGGGCCGGGAGATACGCAGTATTTT; CDR3: CASNSGPGDTQYF
D: -; J: TRBJ2-7; size: -; V: TRBV28; DNA: TGTGCCAGCAGTTTGCGGGGTGAAGGGATTTACGAGCAGTACTTC; CDR3: CASSLRGEGIYEQYF
D: TRBD2; J: TRBJ2-1; size: -; V: TRBV5-5; DNA: TGTGCCACAAGAGTCACCGGGGGGAGCTGCAATGAGCAGTTCTTC; CDR3: CATRVTGGSCNEQFF
D: -; J: TRBJ2-7; size: few; V: TRBV15; DNA: TGTGCCACCAGCCTTAGGGACGGTGGGACCTACGAGCAGTACTTC; CDR3: CATSLRDGGTYEQYF
D: -; J: TRBJ2-7; size: -; V: TRBV5-1; DNA: TGCGCCAGCTCCCTTCAGGGCAACCTAGGGGCCGAGCAGTACTTC; CDR3: CASSLQGNLGAEQYF
D: -; J: TRBJ2-2; size: -; V: TRBV9; DNA: TGTGCCAGCAGCGTGAGACCCATGAACACCGGGGAGCTGTTTTTT; CDR3: CASSVRPMNTGELFF
D: -; J: TRBJ1-5; size: -; V: TRBV7-2; DNA: TGTGCCAGCAGCTTAAGTGGGGGAATGTATCAGCCCCAGCATTTT; CDR3: CASSLSGGMYQPQHF
D: TRBD2; J: TRBJ2-1; size: few; V: TRBV2; DNA: TGTGCCAGCAGACCTACTAGCGGGGGGGCCTATGAGCAGTTCTTC; CDR3: CASRPTSGGAYEQFF
D: -; J: TRBJ2-3; size: -; V: TRBV18; DNA: TGTGCCAGCTCACCTGGGACTCCTGGCGCAGATACGCAGTATTTT; CDR3: CASSPGTPGADTQYF
D: -; J: TRBJ2-7; size: few; V: TRBV29-1; DNA: TGCAGCGGCTCCGGGCCCAACTCCTACGAGCAGTACTTC; CDR3: CSGSGPNSYEQYF
D: TRBD2; J: TRBJ2-3; size: -; V: TRBV12-3/TRBV12-4; DNA: TGTGCCAGCACCTGGACTAGCGGGGGCATCACAGATACGCAGTATTTT; CDR3: CASTWTSGGITDTQYF
D: -; J: TRBJ2-6; size: few; V: TRBV10-3; DNA: TGTGCCATCAATCGCGGTTCTGGGGCCAACGTCCTGACTTTC; CDR3: CAINRGSGANVLTF
D: -; J: TRBJ2-7; size: few; V: TRBV7-2; DNA: TGTGCCAGCAGCTTAGTCCTTAACGAGCAGTACTTC; CDR3: CASSLVLNEQYF
D: TRBD2; J: TRBJ2-7; size: -; V: TRBV27; DNA: TGTGCCAGCAGGGGTAGCGGGGGCGGCTACGAGCAGTACTTC; CDR3: CASRGSGGGYEQYF
D: -; J: TRBJ2-7; size: few; V: TRBV3-1; DNA: TGTGCCAGCAGCCAAGTGGCCGGGGGGCTTATCGAGCAGTACTTC; CDR3: CASSQVAGGLIEQYF
D: -; J: TRBJ2-5; size: many; V: TRBV7-2; DNA: TGTGCCAGCAGCTTAGCACAGCAAGAGACCCAGTACTTC; CDR3: CASSLAQQETQYF
D: -; J: TRBJ2-7; size: -; V: TRBV20-1; DNA: TGCAGTGCTAGATCCCTCCAGAGGGACTACGAGCAGTACTTC; CDR3: CSARSLQRDYEQYF
D: -; J: TRBJ1-5; size: -; V: TRBV27; DNA: TGTGCCAGCAGTTTCTACGGCAGCAATCAGCCCCAGCATTTT; CDR3: CASSFYGSNQPQHF
D: -; J: TRBJ2-6; size: few; V: TRBV11-2; DNA: TGTGCCTATAATCAGGGGACTGGGGCCAACGTCCTGACTTTC; CDR3: CAYNQGTGANVLTF
D: TRBD1; J: TRBJ1-2; size: -; V: TRBV4-2; DNA: TGTGCCAGCAGCCAAGGACAGGGGTTAGGTCTTTATGGCTACACCTTC; CDR3: CASSQGQGLGLYGYTF
D: TRBD1; J: TRBJ2-1; size: -; V: TRBV18; DNA: TGTGCCAGCTCAAAAAGGGACAGGGGAAACTGGAATGAGCAGTTCTTC; CDR3: CASSKRDRGNWNEQFF
D: -; J: TRBJ1-5; size: few; V: TRBV12-5; DNA: TGTGCTAGTGGTTTGGGCATAACATATAGCAATCAGCCCCAGCATTTT; CDR3: CASGLGITYSNQPQHF
D: -; J: TRBJ1-2; size: -; V: TRBV7-2; DNA: TGTGCCAGCAGCAGATTCCCCGAGGGGAACTATGGCTACACCTTC; CDR3: CASSRFPEGNYGYTF
D: TRBD1; J: TRBJ1-2; size: -; V: TRBV12-3/TRBV12-4; DNA: TGTGCCAGCACCCAGTGGGGGGACAGAGGTAACTATGGCTACACCTTC; CDR3: CASTQWGDRGNYGYTF
D: -; J: TRBJ1-4; size: -; V: TRBV5-8; DNA: TGTGCCACGGGGCGGGATAATGAAAAACTGTTTTTT; CDR3: CATGRDNEKLFF
D: TRBD1; J: TRBJ1-6; size: few; V: TRBV20-1; DNA: TGCAGTGCTAGCCGGGGGGGGACAGGGACAAATTCACCCCTCCACTTT; CDR3: CSASRGGTGTNSPLHF
D: -; J: TRBJ2-7; size: few; V: TRBV5-1; DNA: TGCGCCAGCAACCGGGACGGACTATCCTACGAGCAGTACTTC; CDR3: CASNRDGLSYEQYF
D: -; J: TRBJ2-7; size: -; V: TRBV4-3; DNA: TGCGCCAGCAGCCACGCTTTAGGTGGTTCCTACGAGCAGTACTTC; CDR3: CASSHALGGSYEQYF
D: -; J: TRBJ2-3; size: -; V: TRBV4-3; DNA: TGCGCCAGCAGTCCAATGGGTCCAGATACGCAGTATTTT; CDR3: CASSPMGPDTQYF
D: -; J: TRBJ1-3; size: many; V: TRBV7-2; DNA: TGTGCCAGCAGCTTAAAGCGCCCGGGTAGCTCTGGAAACACCATATATTTT; CDR3: CASSLKRPGSSGNTIYF
D: -; J: TRBJ1-6; size: few; V: TRBV6-5; DNA: TGTGCCAGCAGTTACCACGGGGCCGAAACCGATTCACCCCTCCACTTT; CDR3: CASSYHGAETDSPLHF
D: -; J: TRBJ1-4; size: -; V: TRBV10-3; DNA: TGTGCCATCAGAGGGGCGTCAGGGGCAGATGAAAAACTGTTTTTT; CDR3: CAIRGASGADEKLFF
D: -; J: TRBJ2-7; size: -; V: TRBV29-1; DNA: TGCAGCGTTGCTCTTTGTCTCCGGCACGACGAGCAGTACTTC; CDR3: CSVALCLRHDEQYF
D: -; J: TRBJ2-7; size: -; V: TRBV6-1; DNA: TGTGCCAGCAGTGTGATACAGGTTAACTACGAGCAGTACTTC; CDR3: CASSVIQVNYEQYF
D: TRBD2; J: TRBJ2-3; size: once; V: TRBV10-3; DNA: TGTGCCATCAGTGAGGGAGCGGGGAAGAGGAATACGCAGTATTTT; CDR3: CAISEGAGKRNTQYF
D: -; J: TRBJ1-1; size: once; V: TRBV20-1; DNA: TGCAGTGCCAGCGGGGATGGGAACACTGAAGCTTTCTTT; CDR3: CSASGDGNTEAFF
D: -; J: TRBJ2-5; size: -; V: TRBV19; DNA: TGTGCCAGTAGTATAGTGGGACATGAGGGGACCCAGTACTTC; CDR3: CASSIVGHEGTQYF